This is a list of T cell receptor beta chains from one sample in a study of blood T cell repertoires in COVID-19. TCRdb's table, derived via immunoSEQ multiplex PCR, lists solely in-frame clones and lacks some. Found here are about 300,000 clones, around 82% of them singletons; the top ten hold around a tenth. Sequenced material: peripheral blood. The receptor set was obtained from a woman aged 45-60 years who had recovered from COVID-19. Each CDR3 is given with its conserved first and last residue. The D gene is left open where the match is weak. Clone size is stated in some rows and not others, as once, few, many or a class when expanded.

d_call j_call v_call clone_size cdr3_aa cdr3_nt
NA TRBJ1-2 TRBV6-5 NA CASSLTTGTHYGYTF TGTGCCAGCAGTCTAACTACCGGGACTCACTATGGCTACACCTTC
NA TRBJ1-6 TRBV7-2 NA CASSAGRGGSPLHF TGTGCCAGCAGCGCGGGGAGGGGTGGATCACCCCTCCACTTT
TRBD1 TRBJ2-7 TRBV3-1/TRBV3-2 NA CASGQGAEQYF TGTGCCAGCGGACAGGGGGCCGAGCAGTACTTC
NA TRBJ1-1 TRBV7-9 NA CASTTLTEAFF TGTGCCAGCACCACTCTCACTGAAGCTTTCTTT
TRBD1 TRBJ1-2 TRBV19 NA CASKEQGAVGYTF TGTGCCAGCAAGGAGCAGGGGGCGGTTGGCTACACCTTC
NA TRBJ2-7 TRBV6-1 few CASSESGTAYEQYF TGTGCCAGCAGTGAATCGGGAACCGCCTACGAGCAGTACTTC
TRBD1 TRBJ1-4 TRBV24-1 NA CATSDSQGAGEKLFF TGTGCCACCAGTGATTCACAGGGGGCCGGGGAAAAACTGTTTTTT
NA TRBJ1-1 TRBV28 NA CASSGDGVTEAFF TGTGCCAGCAGCGGCGATGGAGTCACTGAAGCTTTCTTT
TRBD1 TRBJ1-6 TRBV10-3 NA CAISSTGDNSPLHF TGTGCCATCAGTTCGACAGGGGATAATTCACCCCTCCACTTT
TRBD2 TRBJ2-3 TRBV2 NA CASKENGGAADTQYF TGTGCCAGCAAGGAAAACGGGGGGGCAGCAGATACGCAGTATTTT
NA TRBJ2-7 TRBV11-3 NA CASSQGYGYEQYF TGTGCCAGCAGCCAGGGGTACGGCTACGAGCAGTACTTC
NA TRBJ1-2 TRBV10-3 NA CAISESWEKAAPTF TGTGCCATCAGTGAGTCATGGGAGAAGGCAGCCCCCACATTC
TRBD1 TRBJ2-7 TRBV14 NA CASSQVGTGRWEQYF TGTGCCAGCAGCCAAGTTGGGACAGGGAGGTGGGAGCAGTACTTC
TRBD1 TRBJ2-5 TRBV18 NA CASSGTGQETQYF TGTGCCAGCTCAGGGACAGGGCAAGAGACCCAGTACTTC
NA TRBJ2-7 TRBV3-1/TRBV3-2 NA CASSQLKPTYEQYF TGTGCCAGCAGCCAACTCAAACCTACCTACGAGCAGTACTTC
NA TRBJ2-6 TRBV6-2/TRBV6-3 many CASSYTESGANVLTF TGTGCCAGCAGTTACACAGAGTCTGGGGCCAACGTCCTGACTTTC
NA TRBJ2-2 TRBV9 NA CASSGQVNTGELFF TGTGCCAGCAGCGGACAGGTGAACACCGGGGAGCTGTTTTTT
TRBD1 TRBJ1-1 TRBV9 NA CASSPYGTELNTEAFF TGTGCCAGCAGCCCATACGGGACAGAGTTGAACACTGAAGCTTTCTTT
TRBD2 TRBJ2-3 TRBV27 NA CASSSLGTSGGTSTDTQYF TGTGCCAGCAGTTCTCTCGGGACTAGCGGGGGGACCAGCACAGATACGCAGTATTTT
TRBD2 TRBJ2-2 TRBV5-1 NA CASSQRGTNTGELFF TGCGCCAGCAGCCAGCGGGGGACGAACACCGGGGAGCTGTTTTTT
TRBD1 TRBJ2-1 TRBV27 once CASSQRTGAAYNEQFF TGTGCCAGCAGCCAACGGACAGGGGCCGCCTACAATGAGCAGTTCTTC
TRBD2 TRBJ2-5 TRBV5-4 NA CASSPWGGETQYF TGTGCCAGCAGCCCATGGGGGGGGGAGACCCAGTACTTC
NA TRBJ1-6 TRBV6-2/TRBV6-3 NA CASSYNRDNSPLHF TGTGCCAGCAGTTACAACAGGGACAATTCACCCCTCCACTTT
NA TRBJ1-4 TRBV27 NA CASSLSVGANEKLFF TGTGCCAGCAGTTTATCCGTGGGAGCTAATGAAAAACTGTTTTTT
TRBD1 TRBJ1-4 TRBV11-2 NA CASGQAPGGNMDEKLFF TGTGCCAGCGGACAAGCGCCAGGGGGAAATATGGATGAAAAACTGTTTTTT
NA TRBJ1-3 TRBV7-9 NA CASSRTGNSGNTIYF TGTGCCAGCAGCCGAACAGGGAATTCTGGAAACACCATATATTTT
NA TRBJ1-2 TRBV19 few CASSSRTDSYGYTF TGTGCCAGTAGTTCCCGGACAGACTCGTATGGCTACACCTTC
TRBD1 TRBJ1-5 TRBV6-2/TRBV6-3 NA CASSYVDRGRRGQPQHF TGTGCCAGCAGTTACGTGGACAGGGGGCGCCGAGGGCAGCCCCAGCATTTT
NA TRBJ1-1 TRBV6-2/TRBV6-3 NA CASSNLQGRDTEAFF TGTGCCAGCAGTAATCTTCAGGGGCGGGACACTGAAGCTTTCTTT
NA TRBJ1-1 TRBV6-2/TRBV6-3 NA CASSYTYTPQNTEAFF TGTGCCAGCAGTTACACCTATACTCCTCAGAACACTGAAGCTTTCTTT
NA TRBJ1-1 TRBV2 NA CASSGGRVNTEAFF TGTGCCAGCAGTGGGGGCAGGGTGAACACTGAAGCTTTCTTT
NA TRBJ1-6 TRBV10-2 NA CASNLGGDGSPLHF TGCGCCAGCAACCTCGGGGGGGACGGATCACCCCTCCACTTT
NA TRBJ1-1 TRBV13 NA CASSLAMTATNTEAFF TGTGCCAGCAGCTTAGCCATGACAGCTACGAACACTGAAGCTTTCTTT
NA TRBJ1-1 TRBV27 NA CASARVFMNTEAFF TGTGCCAGCGCCCGAGTGTTCATGAACACTGAAGCTTTCTTT
TRBD2 TRBJ2-2 TRBV27 NA CASGAFVGLAANTGELFF TGTGCCAGCGGGGCCTTTGTGGGACTAGCGGCAAACACCGGGGAGCTGTTTTTT
NA TRBJ1-2 TRBV4-1 NA CASSQGLQAYGYTF TGCGCCAGCAGCCAAGGCCTCCAGGCCTATGGCTACACCTTC
TRBD1 TRBJ1-1 TRBV7-3 NA CASSLSSSPRGRTEAFF TGTGCCAGCAGCTTATCTTCATCGCCGAGGGGGCGGACTGAAGCTTTCTTT
NA TRBJ1-1 TRBV30 NA CAWSSLPGAAFF TGTGCCTGGAGTTCTCTTCCGGGTGCAGCTTTCTTT
TRBD1 TRBJ2-5 TRBV15 NA CATSREGQGQETQYF TGTGCCACCAGCAGAGAGGGACAGGGACAAGAGACCCAGTACTTC
NA TRBJ1-2 TRBV6-2/TRBV6-3 NA CASSLSGAGYGYTF TGTGCCAGCAGTTTGTCTGGGGCCGGCTATGGCTACACCTTC
NA TRBJ1-1 TRBV19 NA CASTWGGRGTEAFF TGTGCCAGTACCTGGGGGGGCCGGGGAACTGAAGCTTTCTTT
TRBD1 TRBJ2-7 TRBV19 once CASSRQGPTSYEQYF TGTGCCAGTAGCAGACAGGGTCCCACCTCCTACGAGCAGTACTTC